This T cell receptor (beta chain) was sequenced during a study of early T cells in non-severe SARS-CoV-2 infection. The wider study: Bulk RNA taken from unsorted whole blood was sequenced, leaving chains unpaired.

Germline V CDR1 and CDR2: LNHNV, YYDKDF (reference sequence). The CDR3 is 15 amino acids. Trimming took 3 bases from V and 2 from J, leaving 11 bases between them. Points on this clonotype: The antigen is undetermined.

Study-level results: VDJdb matching, biased toward anti-spike CD8 responses, missed private and CD4 specificities.

Unique molecular identifiers were added to individual cDNA molecules. TCRdb reprocessed the 5' RACE reads via MiXCR and lists one record per CDR3 protein. The sample includes more than 60,000 distinct CDR3 sequences, around 12% seen only once; the top ten take less than 3.5%. Sequencing was performed on whole blood, taken at baseline. This TCR came from an adult who was a healthcare worker with PCR-confirmed SARS-CoV-2 infection or an uninfected control (not recorded which). The chain couples TRBV15 to TRBJ2-1; no reliable D call. The CDR3 nucleotides read TGTGCCACCAGCAGTGCTGACGGGCCCTACAATGAGCAGTTCTTC. The encoded protein is CATSSADGPYNEQFF.